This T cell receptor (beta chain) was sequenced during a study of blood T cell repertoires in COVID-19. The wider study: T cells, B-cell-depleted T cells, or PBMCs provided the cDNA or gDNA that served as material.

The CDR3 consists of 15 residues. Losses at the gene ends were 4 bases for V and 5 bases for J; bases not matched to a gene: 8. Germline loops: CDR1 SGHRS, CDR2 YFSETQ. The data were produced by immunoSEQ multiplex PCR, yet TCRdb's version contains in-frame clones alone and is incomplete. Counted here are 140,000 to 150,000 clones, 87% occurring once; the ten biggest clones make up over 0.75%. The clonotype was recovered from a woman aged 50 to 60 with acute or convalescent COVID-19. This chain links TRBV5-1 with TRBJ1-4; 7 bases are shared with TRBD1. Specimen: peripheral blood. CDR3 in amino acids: CASSISGTDNEKLFF. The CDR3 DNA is TGCGCCAGCAGCATATCCGGGACAGACAATGAAAAACTGTTTTTT.